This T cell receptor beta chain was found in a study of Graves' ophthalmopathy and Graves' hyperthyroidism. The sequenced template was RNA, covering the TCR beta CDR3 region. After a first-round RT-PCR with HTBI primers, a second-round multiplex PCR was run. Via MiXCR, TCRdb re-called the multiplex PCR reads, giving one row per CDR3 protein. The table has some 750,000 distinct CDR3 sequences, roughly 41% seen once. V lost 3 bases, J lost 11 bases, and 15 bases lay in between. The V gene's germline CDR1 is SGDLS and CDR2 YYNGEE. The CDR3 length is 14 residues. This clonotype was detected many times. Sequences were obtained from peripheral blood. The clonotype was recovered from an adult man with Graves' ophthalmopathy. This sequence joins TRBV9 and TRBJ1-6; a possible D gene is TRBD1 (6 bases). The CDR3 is CASSAGAGVTPLHF. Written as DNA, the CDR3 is TGTGCCAGCAGCGCCGGGGCAGGGGTGACACCCCTCCACTTT.